These 25 T cell receptor beta chains came from one sample sequenced in a study of blood T cell repertoires in COVID-19. Assay used: immunoSEQ multiplex PCR; TCRdb lists only in-frame clones, some missing. This table has approximately 220,000 clones, 83% appearing once. The sample taken for sequencing was PBMCs or T cells enriched from blood (not recorded which). The receptors stem from a woman aged 40 to 49 who had been exposed to COVID-19.

A word on this clone: The same CDR3 is also encoded by other DNA sequences in this sample. The chain joins TRBV2 to TRBJ1-2; 7 positions match TRBD1. Germline lookup yields CDR1 SNHLY and CDR2 FYNNEI. The CDR3 extends over 13 amino acids. J was trimmed by 5 bases and V by 6 bases; bases with no gene match: 6. Here the CDR3 reads CASRPGQPYGYTF. The CDR3, as DNA: TGTGCCAGCAGACCGGGACAGCCTTATGGCTACACCTTC.

The chain employs TRBV7-2 and TRBJ1-2; possibly TRBD1 for D (5 bases). Germline loops: CDR1 SGHTA, CDR2 FQGNSA. V lost 1 base, J lost 5 bases, and 14 bases lay in between. The CDR3 has 15 residues. CDR3 nucleotide sequence: TGTGCCAGCAGCTTAGGTCAGACAGAGAGTTATGGCTACACCTTC. Translation: CASSLGQTESYGYTF.

The J gene is TRBJ1-5, the V gene TRBV4-2; a possible D gene is TRBD1 (6 bases). This CDR3 region has 13 residues. Trimming took off 1 base at V and 7 bases at J, with 8 bases between the two ends. Germline V CDR1 and CDR2: LGHNA, YNFKEQ. Here the CDR3 DNA reads TGTGCCAGCAGCCAAGGGGGGCACCAGCCCCAGCATTTT. Translation gives CASSQGGHQPQHF.

This clone was picked up a small number of times. The chain recombines TRBV28 with TRBJ1-2; no clear D gene. The CDR3 runs 11 residues. Germline V gene data show CDR1 as MDHEN and CDR2 as SYDVKM. V was shortened by 5 bases and J by 8 bases, with 9 bases between the two germline ends. The CDR3 sequence is CASSPQVGYTF. In nucleotides, the CDR3 is TGTGCCAGCAGTCCGCAGGTGGGCTACACCTTC.

The rearrangement uses TRBV3-1 (or the pseudogene TRBV3-2) and TRBJ2-5; TRBD2 aligns across 7 bases. J was trimmed by 7 bases and V by 5 bases; bases with no gene match: 16. The germline V gene has CDR1 LGHDT and CDR2 YNNKEL (reference sequence). The CDR3 totals 16 residues. The CDR3 spells CASSSIGGGIQGTQYF. The CDR3 DNA is TGTGCCAGCAGCTCAATTGGGGGGGGAATTCAGGGGACCCAGTACTTC.

The V gene is TRBV7-2, the J gene TRBJ2-7; weak D call: TRBD1 (7 bases). CDR3 length equals 15 residues. Germline values: CDR1 SGHTA, CDR2 FQGNSA. V was shortened by 2 bases and J by 3 bases, with 14 bases between the two germline ends. CDR3 DNA sequence: TGTGCCAGCAGCTTAAGGAGGGGGCAATACTACGAGCAGTACTTC. It translates to CASSLRRGQYYEQYF.

The chain has TRBV9 and TRBJ1-6; D possibly corresponds to TRBD1 (6 bases). This CDR3 spans 15 amino acids. V lost 1 base, J lost 1 base, and 6 bases lay in between. CDR1 and CDR2 from the germline V gene are SGDLS and YYNGEE. CDR3 sequence: CASSVQGSYNSPLHF. CDR3 bases: TGTGCCAGCAGCGTACAGGGGTCCTATAATTCACCCCTCCACTTT.

This clone occurred many times. The gene calls are TRBV7-9 and TRBJ2-5; 10 bases match TRBD1. CDR3 length: 16 amino acids. Trimming at V came to 5 bases and at J to 5 bases, leaving 11 bases not matched to a gene. CDR1 is SEHNR and CDR2 is FQNEAQ in the germline V gene (reference sequence). CDR3 sequence (DNA): TGTGCCAGCAGCGCGACAGGGGGCGAGGTGCGGGAGACCCAGTACTTC. Amino acid sequence: CASSATGGEVRETQYF.

The CDR3 DNA reads as TGTGCCAGCAGGAAACAGGGCTCCTATAATTCACCCCTCCACTTT. Its translation: CASRKQGSYNSPLHF. This chain joins TRBV27 and TRBJ1-6, with D perhaps TRBD1 (6 bases). The germline V and J ends were trimmed by 6 bases and 0 bases, with 9 bases remaining between them. This CDR3 spans 15 amino acids. The germline gives CDR1 MNHEY, CDR2 SMNVEV (reference sequence).

The chain is built from TRBV25-1 and TRBJ2-2; D possibly corresponds to TRBD2 (6 bases). The CDR3 contains 14 residues. Germline CDR1 is MGHDK and CDR2 is SYGVNS. Trimming stripped 4 bases from V and 3 bases from J, with 9 bases between. The CDR3 region is CASSGRGDTGELFF. The CDR3 DNA follows: TGTGCCAGCAGTGGGCGGGGCGACACCGGGGAGCTGTTTTTT.

The V call is TRBV19, the J call TRBJ2-7; 7 nucleotides match TRBD2. This CDR3 has 18 amino acids. The J segment lost 3 bases and the V segment lost 1 base, leaving 15 bases of the junction unmatched. Germline-derived CDR1 and CDR2 are LNHDA and SQIVND (reference sequence). The CDR3: CASSIGAASGELSYEQYF. As DNA, the CDR3 is TGTGCCAGTAGTATAGGTGCGGCTAGCGGCGAGTTAAGCTACGAGCAGTACTTC.

A note on this clone: At the DNA level, this CDR3 is encoded by other sequences in the same sample as well. In DNA, the CDR3 is TGTGCCAGCTCACCAGAGAGCTCCTATAATTCACCCCTCCACTTT. Translation gives CASSPESSYNSPLHF. The rearrangement uses TRBV18 and TRBJ1-6, with D unclear. Trimming took 2 bases from V and 0 from J, leaving 5 bases between them. CDR1 is KGHSH, CDR2 LQKENI, per germline. The CDR3 extends over 15 amino acids.

The chain employs TRBV6-1 and TRBJ1-4, with D tentatively TRBD1 (5 bases). The V gene lost 3 bases and the J gene lost 4 bases, with 12 bases spanning the gap. From germline, CDR1 is MNHNS and CDR2 SASEGT. The CDR3 is 15 amino acids. DNA of the CDR3: TGTGCCAGCAGTGATCGACAGCCCGGTAATGAAAAACTGTTTTTT. Residues: CASSDRQPGNEKLFF.

The J gene is TRBJ2-7, the V gene TRBV7-9; TRBD1 is a possible D gene (6 bases). Germline V gene data show CDR1 as SEHNR and CDR2 as FQNEAQ (reference sequence). The CDR3 covers 13 residues. V lost 3 bases and J 2 bases, leaving 8 bases between the germline ends. The CDR3 protein is CASSFGTPYEQYF. In DNA, the CDR3 is TGTGCCAGCAGCTTTGGGACACCCTACGAGCAGTACTTC.

This chain's CDR3 is CASSSVRQSSYNSPLHF. DNA for the CDR3: TGTGCCAGCAGTTCCGTTCGACAGTCCTCCTATAATTCACCCCTCCACTTT. This chain connects TRBV27 to TRBJ1-6, with D tentatively TRBD1 (5 bases). The CDR3 length is 17 residues. V dropped 4 bases and J dropped 0 bases, with 13 bases sitting between them. Germline CDR1 is MNHEY and CDR2 is SMNVEV (reference sequence).

The chain joins TRBV10-3 to TRBJ2-7; 7 nucleotides line up with TRBD1. CDR1 and CDR2 from the germline V gene are ENHRY and SYGVKD. After removal of 0 bases from V and 1 base from J, the junction contained 3 bases not matched to a gene. The CDR3 loop spans 15 amino acids. CDR3 residues: CAISESNRGSYEQYF. The CDR3 DNA follows: TGTGCCATCAGTGAGTCGAACAGGGGATCCTACGAGCAGTACTTC.

Only a few counts were recorded for this clone. This rearrangement joins TRBV2 to TRBJ1-1; 7 bases align to TRBD1. This CDR3 spans 14 amino acids. Germline V gives CDR1 SNHLY, CDR2 FYNNEI. Germline trimming cut 3 bases from V and 3 bases from J; bases unmatched to any gene: 4. The CDR3 spells CASSDTGADTEAFF. The CDR3 DNA sequence: TGTGCCAGCAGTGACACAGGGGCGGACACTGAAGCTTTCTTT.

The CDR3 sequence is CASRPGNLWEKLFF. The CDR3 nucleotides read TGTGCCAGCCGGCCAGGGAACCTTTGGGAAAAACTGTTTTTT. The chain links TRBV6-5 to TRBJ1-4; D may be TRBD1 (5 bases). CDR1 and CDR2 (germline): MNHEY, SVGAGI. The ends were cut back, 8 bases at V and 8 bases at J, with 18 bases in the middle. This CDR3 region has 14 residues.

The rearrangement uses TRBV2 and TRBJ2-1; TRBD2 matches 16 bases. CDR1 and CDR2 (germline): SNHLY, FYNNEI. Germline trimming cut 6 bases from V and 5 bases from J; bases unmatched to any gene: 1. The CDR3 covers 15 residues. The CDR3 is CASRGLAGGDNEQFF. CDR3 nucleotides: TGTGCCAGCAGGGGACTAGCGGGGGGGGACAATGAGCAGTTCTTC.

This clone occurred once. This chain joins TRBV9 and TRBJ2-1; D unclear. Looked up from germline, CDR1 is SGDLS and CDR2 is YYNGEE. This CDR3 comprises 16 residues. V was pared by 0 bases and J by 3 bases, with 13 bases between. CDR3 bases: TGTGCCAGCAGCGTAGACGGGTCGCCTATCTACAATGAGCAGTTCTTC. Translating gives CASSVDGSPIYNEQFF.

The chain uses TRBV11-3 and TRBJ2-1; 10 bases match TRBD2. Germline V gene lookup returns CDR1 SGHNT and CDR2 YENEEA. The length of the CDR3 is 15 residues. Trimming took 3 bases from V and 7 from J; bases not matched to a gene: 6. The CDR3 bases are TGTGCCAGCAGCTTTAGCGGGGGGCCAGGTAATGAGCAGTTCTTC. It encodes CASSFSGGPGNEQFF. The complete variable domain, with remaining parts taken from reference TRBV11-3 and TRBJ2-1, reads EAGVVQSPRYKIIEKKQPVAFWCNPISGHNTLYWYLQNLGQGPELLIRYENEEAVDDSQLPKDRFSAERLKGVDSTLKIQPAELGDSAVYLCASSFSGGPGNEQFFGPGTRLTVL.

The rearrangement uses TRBV6-5 and TRBJ1-1, with TRBD1 matching over 8 bases. The length of the CDR3 is 14 residues. The V and J ends lost 11 bases and 3 bases, in that order; junction bases with no gene match: 11. CDR1 and CDR2 from the germline V gene are MNHEY and SVGAGI. The CDR3 coding sequence is TGTGCCTCCAAACCCGGGACAGGCCACACTGAAGCTTTCTTT. Translated: CASKPGTGHTEAFF.

This clone was observed a handful of times. V usage is TRBV29-1 and J usage is TRBJ2-5, with TRBD1 matching 10 bases. Trimming cost V 6 bases and J 5 bases; bases outside gene matches: 6. The CDR3 is 13 amino acids. Germline assignment: CDR1 SQVTM and CDR2 ANQGSEA. The CDR3 nucleotides read TGCAGCGTAAAAAGGACAGGGGGGGAGACCCAGTACTTC. This codes for CSVKRTGGETQYF.

The CDR3 DNA is TGCGCCAGCGCCCGGGCTAGCGGGGGGGCCATTGTCACCGGCGGGACCCAGTACTTC. Its protein product is CASARASGGAIVTGGTQYF. The chain recombines TRBV5-1 with TRBJ2-5; 12 bases line up with TRBD2. Germline loops: CDR1 SGHRS, CDR2 YFSETQ. Germline trimming cut 7 bases from V and 7 bases from J; bases unmatched to any gene: 23. This CDR3 region has 19 residues. The full variable domain, rest sourced from reference TRBV5-1 and TRBJ2-5, is KAGVTQTPRYLIKTRGQQVTLSCSPISGHRSVSWYQQTPGQGLQFLFEYFSETQRNKGNFPGRFSGRQFSNSRSEMNVSTLELGDSALYLCASARASGGAIVTGGTQYFGPGTRLLVL.

This rearrangement joins TRBV7-3 to TRBJ2-5; D perhaps matches TRBD2 (5 bases). V lost 2 bases and J lost 5, with 12 bases in between. The length of the CDR3 is 14 residues. Germline CDR1 reads SGHTA; CDR2 reads FQGTGA. DNA for the CDR3: TGTGCCAGCAGCTTAGGACTCCGAAGGGAGACCCAGTACTTC. It translates to CASSLGLRRETQYF.